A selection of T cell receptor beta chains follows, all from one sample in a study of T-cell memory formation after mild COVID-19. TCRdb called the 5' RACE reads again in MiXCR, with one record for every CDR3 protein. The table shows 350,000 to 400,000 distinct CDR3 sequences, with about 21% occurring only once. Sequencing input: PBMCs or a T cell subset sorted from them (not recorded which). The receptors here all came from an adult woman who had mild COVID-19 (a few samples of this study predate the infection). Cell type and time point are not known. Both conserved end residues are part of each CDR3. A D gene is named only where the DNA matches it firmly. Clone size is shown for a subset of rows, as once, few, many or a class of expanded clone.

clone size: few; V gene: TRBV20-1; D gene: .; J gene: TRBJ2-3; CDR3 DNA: TGCAGTGCTAGCTACCGGACAATCTCCACAGATACGCAGTATTTT; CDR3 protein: CSASYRTISTDTQYF
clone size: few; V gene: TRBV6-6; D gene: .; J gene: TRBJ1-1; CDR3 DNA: TGTGCCAGCCATTCTACCGAAGTGGGCACTGAAGCTTTCTTT; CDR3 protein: CASHSTEVGTEAFF
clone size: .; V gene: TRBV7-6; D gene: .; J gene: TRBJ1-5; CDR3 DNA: TGTGCCAGCAGCGCAGGGTCCCCCAATCAGCCCCAGCATTTT; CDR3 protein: CASSAGSPNQPQHF
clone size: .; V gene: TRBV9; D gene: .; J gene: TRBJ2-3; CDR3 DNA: TGTGCCAGCACCGACTTAGGACCCAGCACAGATACGCAGTATTTT; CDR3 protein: CASTDLGPSTDTQYF
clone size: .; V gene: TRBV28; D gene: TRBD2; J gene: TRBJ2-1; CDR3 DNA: TGTGCCAGCAGTTCAGCCACGGGGGGTCGGTCCTACAATGAGCAGTTCTTC; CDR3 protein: CASSSATGGRSYNEQFF
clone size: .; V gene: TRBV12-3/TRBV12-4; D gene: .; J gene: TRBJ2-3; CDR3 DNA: TGTGCCAGCCAACCCCCAAACACAGATACGCAGTATTTT; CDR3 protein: CASQPPNTDTQYF
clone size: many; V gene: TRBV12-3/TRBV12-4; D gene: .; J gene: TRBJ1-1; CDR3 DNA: TGTGCCAGCAGTTCCAAACAGGGTGGGTTGGATGAAGCTTTCTTT; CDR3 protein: CASSSKQGGLDEAFF
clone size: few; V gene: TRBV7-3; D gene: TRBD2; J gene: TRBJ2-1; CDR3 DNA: TGTGCCAGCAGCCGATGGACTAGGAAAGACGCTGATGAGCAGTTCTTC; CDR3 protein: CASSRWTRKDADEQFF
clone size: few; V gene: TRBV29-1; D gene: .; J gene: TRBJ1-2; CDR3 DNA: TGCAGCGTTGTGCAGGGTCAAAACTATGGCTACACCTTC; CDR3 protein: CSVVQGQNYGYTF
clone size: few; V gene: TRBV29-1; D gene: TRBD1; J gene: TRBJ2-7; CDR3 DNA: TGCAGCGTTCTCCGGGACAGGGGCTACGAGCAGTACTTC; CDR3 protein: CSVLRDRGYEQYF
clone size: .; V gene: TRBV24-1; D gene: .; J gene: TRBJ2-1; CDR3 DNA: TGTGCCACCAGTGATTTTGGACGTTTTAGTGAGCAGTTCTTC; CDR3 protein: CATSDFGRFSEQFF
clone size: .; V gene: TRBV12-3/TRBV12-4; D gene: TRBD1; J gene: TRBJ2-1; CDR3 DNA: TGTGCCAGCAGTCCACAGGGGGCTGGGGAGCAGTTCTTC; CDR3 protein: CASSPQGAGEQFF
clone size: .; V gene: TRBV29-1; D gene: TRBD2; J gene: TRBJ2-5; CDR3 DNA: TGCAGCGTTCGGGATCTAGCGGCTCCAAAGACCCAGTACTTC; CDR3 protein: CSVRDLAAPKTQYF
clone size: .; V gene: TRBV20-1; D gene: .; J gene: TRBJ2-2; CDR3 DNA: TGCAGTGCTAGAATTCTACGGGGTACCGGGGAGCTGTTTTTT; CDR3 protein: CSARILRGTGELFF
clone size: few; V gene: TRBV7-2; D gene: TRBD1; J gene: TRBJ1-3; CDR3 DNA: TGTGCCAGCAGCCGAACCGGGACAGGCATCTCTGGAAACACCATATATTTT; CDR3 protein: CASSRTGTGISGNTIYF
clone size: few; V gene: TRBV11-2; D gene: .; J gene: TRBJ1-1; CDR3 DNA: TGTGCCAGCAGTCGGTTCACCGGGACCATGAACACTGAAGCTTTCTTT; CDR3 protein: CASSRFTGTMNTEAFF
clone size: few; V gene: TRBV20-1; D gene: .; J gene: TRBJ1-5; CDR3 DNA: TGCAGGGCTAGAGTGGTTGGGAGCAATCAGCCCCAGCATTTT; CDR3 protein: CRARVVGSNQPQHF
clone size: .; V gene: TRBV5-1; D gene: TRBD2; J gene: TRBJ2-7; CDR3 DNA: TGCGCCAGCAGCTCCCTGACTAGCGGGGACAACGAGCAGTACTTC; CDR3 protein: CASSSLTSGDNEQYF
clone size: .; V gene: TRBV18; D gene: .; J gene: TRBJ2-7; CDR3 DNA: TGTGCCAGCTCACCTGGAGGGTTTACCTCCTACGAGCAGTACTTC; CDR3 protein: CASSPGGFTSYEQYF
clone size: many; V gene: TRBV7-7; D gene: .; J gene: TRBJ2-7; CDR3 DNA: TGTGCCAGCAGCTTAGGTCCAGGGGACTCCTACGAGCAGTACTTC; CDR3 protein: CASSLGPGDSYEQYF
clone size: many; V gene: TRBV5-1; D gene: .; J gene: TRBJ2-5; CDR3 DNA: TGCGCCAGCACCCAAACGGGGCAAGAGACCCAGTACTTC; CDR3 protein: CASTQTGQETQYF
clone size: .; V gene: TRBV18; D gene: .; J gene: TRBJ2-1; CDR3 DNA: TGTGCCAGCTCACCAGTCTGGGGGCAGTACAATGAGCAGTTCTTC; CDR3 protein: CASSPVWGQYNEQFF
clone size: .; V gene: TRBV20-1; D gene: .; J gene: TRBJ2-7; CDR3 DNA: TGCAGTGCTAAGGGCGGTCCCCAGGTTTACGAGCAGTACTTC; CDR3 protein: CSAKGGPQVYEQYF
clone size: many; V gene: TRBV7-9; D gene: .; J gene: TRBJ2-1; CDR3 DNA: TGTGGGGCCGGGCGGTTATACAATGAGCAGTTCTTC; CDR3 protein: CGAGRLYNEQFF
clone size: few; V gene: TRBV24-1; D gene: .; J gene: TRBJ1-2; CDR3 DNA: TGTGCCACCAGTGATTTGACGGATGGCTACACCTTC; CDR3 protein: CATSDLTDGYTF
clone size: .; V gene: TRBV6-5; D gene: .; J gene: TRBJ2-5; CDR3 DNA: TGTGCCAGCACCCCGACTTGGGGCAGCCTAAGGACCCAGTACTTC; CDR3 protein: CASTPTWGSLRTQYF
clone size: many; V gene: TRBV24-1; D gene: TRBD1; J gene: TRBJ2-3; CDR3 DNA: TGTGCCACCAGTGATCCGACAGGGGCCACAGATACGCAGTATTTT; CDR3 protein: CATSDPTGATDTQYF
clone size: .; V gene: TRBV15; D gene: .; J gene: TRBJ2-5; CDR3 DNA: TGTGCCACCAGCGTCGGGAAAGAGACCCAGTACTTC; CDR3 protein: CATSVGKETQYF
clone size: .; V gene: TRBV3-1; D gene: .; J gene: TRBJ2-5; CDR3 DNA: TGTGCCAGCAGCCAAGAAGGGGACCTGTCCAGGGTGTGGGAGACCCAGTACTTC; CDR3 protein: CASSQEGDLSRVWETQYF
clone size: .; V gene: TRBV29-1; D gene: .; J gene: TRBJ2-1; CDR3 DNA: TGCAGCGTCCGGGGGAAGAGCTCCTACAATGAGCAGTTCTTC; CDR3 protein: CSVRGKSSYNEQFF
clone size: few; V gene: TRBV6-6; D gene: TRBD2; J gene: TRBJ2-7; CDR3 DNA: TGTGCCAGCAGTCCAGGACTAGCCGTTCGTCCCTACGAGCAGTACTTC; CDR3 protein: CASSPGLAVRPYEQYF
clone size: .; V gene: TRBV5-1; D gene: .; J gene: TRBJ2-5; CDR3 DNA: TGCGCCAGCAGCCGCGCCGGGGTCTCTAGCGTCCAAGAGACCCAGTACTTC; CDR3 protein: CASSRAGVSSVQETQYF
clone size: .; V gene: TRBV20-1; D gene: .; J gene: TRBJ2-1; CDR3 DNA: TGCAGTGCTAGAGGTGCGGCCCCTCCGGCCACCCAGTTCTTC; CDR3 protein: CSARGAAPPATQFF
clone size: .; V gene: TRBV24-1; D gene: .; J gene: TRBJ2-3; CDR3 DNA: TGTGCCACCAGTCGTTTTGGCACAGATACGCAGTATTTT; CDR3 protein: CATSRFGTDTQYF
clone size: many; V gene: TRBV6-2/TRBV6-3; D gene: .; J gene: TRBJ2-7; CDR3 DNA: TGTGCCAGCAGTTACCTTCACGAGCAGTACTTC; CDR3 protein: CASSYLHEQYF
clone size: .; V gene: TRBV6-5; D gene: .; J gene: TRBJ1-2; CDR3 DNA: TGTGCCAGCAGATCCGGTCCTTATGGCTACACCTTC; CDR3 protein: CASRSGPYGYTF